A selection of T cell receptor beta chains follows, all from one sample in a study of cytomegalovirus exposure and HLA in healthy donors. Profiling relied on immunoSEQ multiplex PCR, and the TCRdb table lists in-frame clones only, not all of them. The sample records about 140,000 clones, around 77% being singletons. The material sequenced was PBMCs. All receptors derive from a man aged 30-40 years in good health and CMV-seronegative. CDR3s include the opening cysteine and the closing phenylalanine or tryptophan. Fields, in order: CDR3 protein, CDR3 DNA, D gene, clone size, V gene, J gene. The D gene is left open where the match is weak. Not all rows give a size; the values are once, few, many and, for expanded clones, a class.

CDR3: CASSSDRLEAKNIQYF; DNA: TGCGCCAGCAGCTCCGACAGATTAGAAGCCAAAAACATTCAGTACTTC; D: NA; size: NA; V: TRBV5-1; J: TRBJ2-4
CDR3: CATSRDLLAGGTDTQYF; DNA: TGTGCCACCAGCAGAGATCTACTAGCGGGAGGGACAGATACGCAGTATTTT; D: TRBD2; size: once; V: TRBV15; J: TRBJ2-3
CDR3: CASIEGASYNEQFF; DNA: TGTGCCAGCATTGAGGGAGCCTCCTACAATGAGCAGTTCTTC; D: NA; size: NA; V: TRBV6-1; J: TRBJ2-1
CDR3: CASSIRQGGQPQHF; DNA: TGTGCCAGTAGTATACGCCAGGGCGGTCAGCCCCAGCATTTT; D: NA; size: once; V: TRBV19; J: TRBJ1-5
CDR3: CASREFSTDTQYF; DNA: TGTGCCAGTAGGGAGTTCAGCACAGATACGCAGTATTTT; D: NA; size: NA; V: TRBV19; J: TRBJ2-3
CDR3: CASSGTSGYYNEQFF; DNA: TGCGCCAGCAGCGGGACTAGCGGGTACTACAATGAGCAGTTCTTC; D: TRBD2; size: NA; V: TRBV5-1; J: TRBJ2-1
CDR3: CASTPGGLYGYTF; DNA: TGTGCCAGCACCCCGGGAGGGCTCTATGGCTACACCTTC; D: NA; size: NA; V: TRBV2; J: TRBJ1-2
CDR3: CASSLDLGQGGQTQYF; DNA: TGTGCCAGCAGCTTAGATCTTGGACAGGGGGGACAGACCCAGTACTTC; D: TRBD1; size: NA; V: TRBV11-2; J: TRBJ2-5
CDR3: CASSLGEGTGNTGELFF; DNA: TGTGCCAGCAGCCTAGGAGAGGGGACAGGGAACACCGGGGAGCTGTTTTTT; D: TRBD1; size: few; V: TRBV11-3; J: TRBJ2-2
CDR3: CASSWRGGLAGATTGELFF; DNA: TGTGCCAGCAGCTGGAGGGGAGGACTAGCGGGGGCAACCACCGGGGAGCTGTTTTTT; D: TRBD2; size: NA; V: TRBV5-4; J: TRBJ2-2
CDR3: CASRGRQGLSNQPQHF; DNA: TGTGCCAGCAGGGGGAGACAGGGTCTTAGCAATCAGCCCCAGCATTTT; D: TRBD1; size: once; V: TRBV27; J: TRBJ1-5
CDR3: CAITADTNTEAFF; DNA: TGTGCCATCACCGCGGACACGAACACTGAAGCTTTCTTT; D: NA; size: NA; V: TRBV10-3; J: TRBJ1-1